This TCR beta chain was retrieved from a study of patients and donors after allogeneic stem cell transplantation (dated by TCRdb to 2018 to 2020). A note on this clonotype: Its antigen has not been determined. It has no much larger one-base neighbor in the sample; base qualities were not kept.

The CDR3 goes from the cysteine to the phenylalanine over 16 residues. This entry keeps only the CDR3 DNA: 48 bases, framed from base 1. Unmatched junction bases come to 8, with V trimmed by 6 bases and J by 4 bases. The library was made by RT-PCR. Sequencing was performed on a NextSeq 550. TCRdb cleaned the public reads at Q25 with fastp, built clones with MiXCR and kept in-frame beta chains. All rows with the same CDR3 protein become a single entry with the most common DNA and genes. The table for this sample lists some 880,000 distinct CDR3 sequences; roughly 18% of them were counted only once. The ten largest account for 6% of the sample.

Sequenced input: blood, either unsorted or a sorted T cell fraction (not recorded which). This clonotype originated in a human donor who was either an allogeneic HSCT recipient or a stem cell or donor lymphocyte infusion donor (not recorded which). It is not recorded whose cells these are; they may come from a transplant donor. The rearrangement joined TRBV12-3 or TRBV12-4 to TRBJ2-5, and 13 junction bases match TRBD2. CDR3 sequence: CASRAGTSGVLETQYF. The nucleotides read TGTGCCAGCAGGGCCGGGACTAGCGGGGTCCTAGAGACCCAGTACTTC.